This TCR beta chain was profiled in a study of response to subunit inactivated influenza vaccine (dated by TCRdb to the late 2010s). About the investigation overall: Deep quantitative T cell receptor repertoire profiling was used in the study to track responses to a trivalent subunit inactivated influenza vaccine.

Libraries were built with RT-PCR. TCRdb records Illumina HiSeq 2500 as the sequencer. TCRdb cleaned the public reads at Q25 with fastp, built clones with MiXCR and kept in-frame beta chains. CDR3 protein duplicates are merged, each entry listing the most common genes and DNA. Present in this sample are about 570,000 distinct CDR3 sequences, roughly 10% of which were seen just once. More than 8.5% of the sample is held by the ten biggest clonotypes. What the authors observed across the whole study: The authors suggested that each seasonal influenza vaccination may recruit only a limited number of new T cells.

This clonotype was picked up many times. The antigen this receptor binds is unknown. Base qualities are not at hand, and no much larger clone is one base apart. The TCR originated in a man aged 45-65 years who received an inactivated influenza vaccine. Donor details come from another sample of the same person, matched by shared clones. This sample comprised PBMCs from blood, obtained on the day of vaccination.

The CDR3 reads CASSLWGRETQHF. The DNA is TGTGCCAGCAGTTTATGGGGTAGAGAGACCCAGCATTTT. The rearrangement combines TRBV28 with TRBJ1-5; confidence is insufficient to name the D gene. Based on the germline V gene, the CDR1 and CDR2 sequences are MDHEN and SYDVKM. Trimming at the junction amounts to 0 bases on V and 11 bases on J, and the germline ends lie 11 bases apart. Taken from cysteine to phenylalanine, the CDR3 has 13 residues. Only CDR3 DNA is held: 39 bases, read in frame from base 1.